This is a list of T cell receptor beta chains from one sample in a study of cytomegalovirus exposure and HLA in healthy donors. The data were produced by immunoSEQ multiplex PCR, yet TCRdb's version contains in-frame clones alone and is incomplete. Of roughly 150,000 clones listed, 50% to 75% are singletons. The sequenced sample consisted of PBMCs. The receptor source for this set is a woman in her thirties in good health and CMV-seropositive. Both conserved end residues are part of each CDR3. D genes are given only for firm matches. Expanded clones are given a class, and other clones once, few, many or no size at all.

j_gene: TRBJ1-4; abundance: .; v_gene: TRBV27; len: 15; d_gene: TRBD1; CDR3aa: CASSLQGTNYEKLFF
j_gene: TRBJ1-2; abundance: .; v_gene: TRBV27; len: 14; d_gene: TRBD1; CDR3aa: CASSPDRENYGYTF
j_gene: TRBJ2-1; abundance: .; v_gene: TRBV2; len: 15; d_gene: TRBD2; CDR3aa: CASHHGLAGVNEQFF
j_gene: TRBJ1-5; abundance: few; v_gene: TRBV18; len: 15; d_gene: TRBD1; CDR3aa: CASSPPTGENQPQHF
j_gene: TRBJ1-3; abundance: .; v_gene: TRBV9; len: 16; d_gene: TRBD1; CDR3aa: CASSPNVGGLGNTIYF
j_gene: TRBJ2-1; abundance: .; v_gene: TRBV7-9; len: 16; d_gene: TRBD2; CDR3aa: CASRTPLADSYNEQFF
j_gene: TRBJ1-1; abundance: .; v_gene: TRBV6-5; len: 12; d_gene: .; CDR3aa: CASSGSFTEAFF
j_gene: TRBJ1-1; abundance: .; v_gene: TRBV2; len: 14; d_gene: .; CDR3aa: CASSEARTDTEAFF
j_gene: TRBJ1-1; abundance: .; v_gene: TRBV10-1; len: 13; d_gene: .; CDR3aa: CASRVEWNTEAFF
j_gene: TRBJ2-5; abundance: .; v_gene: TRBV27; len: 13; d_gene: TRBD1; CDR3aa: CASSDREIVTQYF
j_gene: TRBJ2-1; abundance: .; v_gene: TRBV4-1; len: 14; d_gene: .; CDR3aa: CASSQDTGYNEQFF
j_gene: TRBJ2-7; abundance: .; v_gene: TRBV19; len: 15; d_gene: .; CDR3aa: CASSIVGGTEVEQYF
j_gene: TRBJ2-1; abundance: .; v_gene: TRBV7-9; len: 14; d_gene: .; CDR3aa: CASSFMSGGNEQFF
j_gene: TRBJ2-7; abundance: .; v_gene: TRBV2; len: 13; d_gene: TRBD1; CDR3aa: CASTGAATYEQYF
j_gene: TRBJ1-3; abundance: .; v_gene: TRBV6-5; len: 14; d_gene: TRBD1; CDR3aa: CASRTTGGLNTIYF
j_gene: TRBJ1-6; abundance: .; v_gene: TRBV6-5; len: 15; d_gene: .; CDR3aa: CASSYSNRLDSPLHF
j_gene: TRBJ2-7; abundance: few; v_gene: TRBV28; len: 12; d_gene: .; CDR3aa: CASGGRTYEQYF
j_gene: TRBJ1-5; abundance: .; v_gene: TRBV4-1; len: 15; d_gene: .; CDR3aa: CASSQGPGSNQPQHF
j_gene: TRBJ1-3; abundance: .; v_gene: TRBV30; len: 16; d_gene: .; CDR3aa: CACLKGLLSSGNTIYF
j_gene: TRBJ2-2; abundance: .; v_gene: TRBV11-2; len: 16; d_gene: TRBD2; CDR3aa: CASSLVVAGASGELFF
j_gene: TRBJ1-5; abundance: .; v_gene: TRBV27; len: 15; d_gene: TRBD1; CDR3aa: CASSLDRGLNQPQHF
j_gene: TRBJ2-3; abundance: .; v_gene: TRBV4-2; len: 16; d_gene: TRBD2; CDR3aa: CASSLAGGRGTDTQYF
j_gene: TRBJ1-2; abundance: once; v_gene: TRBV14; len: 16; d_gene: .; CDR3aa: CASSSLAHWLEGGYTF
j_gene: TRBJ2-1; abundance: .; v_gene: TRBV11-2; len: 18; d_gene: TRBD2; CDR3aa: CASSLKTLTSGKGNEQFF
j_gene: TRBJ2-7; abundance: .; v_gene: TRBV28; len: 14; d_gene: TRBD2; CDR3aa: CASSFSGRAVEQYF
j_gene: TRBJ1-5; abundance: .; v_gene: TRBV15; len: 15; d_gene: .; CDR3aa: CATSRDVERGKPQHF
j_gene: TRBJ1-5; abundance: .; v_gene: TRBV11-2; len: 15; d_gene: .; CDR3aa: CASSIDTGNAQPQHF
j_gene: TRBJ2-1; abundance: .; v_gene: TRBV13; len: 16; d_gene: .; CDR3aa: CASSLGIRDNYNEQFF
j_gene: TRBJ1-1; abundance: .; v_gene: TRBV5-6; len: 13; d_gene: .; CDR3aa: CASSIGRAPEAFF
j_gene: TRBJ2-2; abundance: once; v_gene: TRBV7-2; len: 15; d_gene: .; CDR3aa: CASSFRLNRGPELFF
j_gene: TRBJ1-4; abundance: .; v_gene: TRBV5-1; len: 18; d_gene: TRBD1; CDR3aa: CASSLGLGYRGPAEKLFF
j_gene: TRBJ2-2; abundance: .; v_gene: TRBV9; len: 14; d_gene: .; CDR3aa: CASSDRENTGELFF
j_gene: TRBJ1-1; abundance: .; v_gene: TRBV6-5; len: 14; d_gene: .; CDR3aa: CASSLAVASTEAFF
j_gene: .; abundance: .; v_gene: TRBV5-1; len: 13; d_gene: .; CDR3aa: CASSPGSSYEQYF
j_gene: TRBJ2-7; abundance: .; v_gene: TRBV11-2; len: 15; d_gene: .; CDR3aa: CASSPAGSSSYEQYF
j_gene: TRBJ2-3; abundance: .; v_gene: TRBV9; len: 15; d_gene: .; CDR3aa: CASSRRGVSTDTQYF
j_gene: TRBJ2-3; abundance: .; v_gene: TRBV29-1; len: 11; d_gene: .; CDR3aa: CSVEDYATQYF
j_gene: TRBJ2-7; abundance: .; v_gene: TRBV2; len: 14; d_gene: .; CDR3aa: CASSERGTVYEQYF
j_gene: TRBJ2-5; abundance: .; v_gene: TRBV4-1; len: 16; d_gene: TRBD1; CDR3aa: CASSPGRTMTGETQYF
j_gene: TRBJ2-7; abundance: .; v_gene: TRBV10-3; len: 13; d_gene: TRBD1; CDR3aa: CAISWDRAYEQYF
j_gene: TRBJ2-1; abundance: .; v_gene: TRBV10-1; len: 11; d_gene: .; CDR3aa: CASSPGYEQFF
j_gene: TRBJ1-1; abundance: .; v_gene: TRBV7-8; len: 15; d_gene: .; CDR3aa: CASSLNKGDYTEAFF